The rows below give T cell receptor beta chains drawn from one sample of a study of T cells after yellow fever vaccination. TCRdb called the 5' RACE reads again in MiXCR, with one record for every CDR3 protein. The sample lists under 550,000 distinct CDR3 sequences, 21% occurring once. Specimen: PBMCs, collected around 3 weeks after the first yellow fever vaccination. All receptors come from a man aged 18 to 35 who received the YFV17D yellow fever vaccine. CDR3s include the opening cysteine and the closing phenylalanine or tryptophan. D genes are given only for firm matches. Clone sizes are given selectively: once, few, many, or a class where the clone is expanded.

V gene: TRBV5-4
J gene: TRBJ2-2
D gene: -
clone size: -
CDR3 DNA: TGTGCCAGCAGCTTGGTCAGCGGCTCCGGGGAGCTGTTTTTT
CDR3 protein: CASSLVSGSGELFF

V gene: TRBV4-1
J gene: TRBJ2-5
D gene: -
clone size: -
CDR3 DNA: TGCGCCAGCAGCCAAGGGCTAGCAAATACCCAAGAGACCCAGTACTTC
CDR3 protein: CASSQGLANTQETQYF

V gene: TRBV9
J gene: TRBJ2-5
D gene: -
clone size: -
CDR3 DNA: TGTGCCAGCAGCCTTTCGGTGGGGCAAGAGACCCAGTACTTC
CDR3 protein: CASSLSVGQETQYF

V gene: TRBV12-3/TRBV12-4
J gene: TRBJ1-4
D gene: TRBD1
clone size: -
CDR3 DNA: TGTGCCAGCAGTTCCCGGGGGACAGGGCTTAATGAAAAACTGTTTTTT
CDR3 protein: CASSSRGTGLNEKLFF

V gene: TRBV2
J gene: TRBJ2-3
D gene: TRBD2
clone size: -
CDR3 DNA: TGTGCCAGCAGGGGTATAGCGGGAGGAGATACGCAGTATTTT
CDR3 protein: CASRGIAGGDTQYF

V gene: TRBV4-1
J gene: TRBJ2-3
D gene: -
clone size: -
CDR3 DNA: TGCGCCAGCAGCCAAGGACACAGAGAAGGAGATACGCAGTATTTT
CDR3 protein: CASSQGHREGDTQYF

V gene: TRBV12-3/TRBV12-4
J gene: TRBJ1-6
D gene: -
clone size: -
CDR3 DNA: TGTGCCAGCAGCCCGGACAGCCTTAGTTCACCCCTCCACTTT
CDR3 protein: CASSPDSLSSPLHF

V gene: TRBV11-2
J gene: TRBJ2-7
D gene: TRBD2
clone size: few
CDR3 DNA: TGTGCCAGCAGCTTAGAATTGGCTAGCGGGGGTTCCTACGAGCAGTACTTC
CDR3 protein: CASSLELASGGSYEQYF

V gene: TRBV20-1
J gene: TRBJ2-7
D gene: -
clone size: -
CDR3 DNA: TGCAGTGCGCCAGGCAGGGGAGGCGAGCAGTACTTC
CDR3 protein: CSAPGRGGEQYF

V gene: TRBV7-2
J gene: TRBJ2-1
D gene: -
clone size: few
CDR3 DNA: TGTGCCAGCAGCCCCGGGGCAGGGCTCGTCAATGAGCAGTTCTTC
CDR3 protein: CASSPGAGLVNEQFF

V gene: TRBV28
J gene: TRBJ2-3
D gene: -
clone size: -
CDR3 DNA: TGTGCCAGCGGGTACCTGAGCACAGATACGCAGTATTTT
CDR3 protein: CASGYLSTDTQYF

V gene: TRBV6-2/TRBV6-3
J gene: TRBJ1-1
D gene: -
clone size: -
CDR3 DNA: TGTGCCAGCAGTCACGGGCGGCTAGACACTGAAGCTTTCTTT
CDR3 protein: CASSHGRLDTEAFF

V gene: TRBV7-9
J gene: TRBJ2-7
D gene: TRBD2
clone size: -
CDR3 DNA: TGTGCCAGCAGGACTAGCGGGGGGAACTACGAGCAGTACTTC
CDR3 protein: CASRTSGGNYEQYF

V gene: TRBV11-2
J gene: TRBJ2-4
D gene: -
clone size: few
CDR3 DNA: TGTGCCAGCAGCTCACGGGCCGGGACTTCCCTAGCCAAAAACATTCAGTACTTC
CDR3 protein: CASSSRAGTSLAKNIQYF

V gene: TRBV5-1
J gene: TRBJ2-2
D gene: -
clone size: -
CDR3 DNA: TGCGCCAGCAGCCCGTCGGGGGTAGAGAGAGGCGGGGAGCTGTTTTTT
CDR3 protein: CASSPSGVERGGELFF

V gene: TRBV7-2
J gene: TRBJ2-1
D gene: -
clone size: -
CDR3 DNA: TGTGCCAGCAGCTTAGCGTCTGGACACTACAATGAGCAGTTCTTC
CDR3 protein: CASSLASGHYNEQFF

V gene: TRBV29-1
J gene: TRBJ2-2
D gene: -
clone size: -
CDR3 DNA: TGCAGCGTTGGGTACAGAGAGGGCGGGGAGCTGTTTTTT
CDR3 protein: CSVGYREGGELFF

V gene: TRBV20-1
J gene: TRBJ1-6
D gene: -
clone size: -
CDR3 DNA: TGCAGTGCCAGACCCGTCTGGAATTCACCCCTCCACTTT
CDR3 protein: CSARPVWNSPLHF

V gene: TRBV7-2
J gene: TRBJ2-2
D gene: -
clone size: many
CDR3 DNA: TGTGCCAGCAGCTTAGCCCCGGGCCCCGCCACCGGGGAGCTGTTTTTT
CDR3 protein: CASSLAPGPATGELFF

V gene: TRBV20-1
J gene: TRBJ2-1
D gene: -
clone size: -
CDR3 DNA: TGCAGTGCTCAAGTGGGGGGGGCCCCCTACAATGAGCAGTTCTTC
CDR3 protein: CSAQVGGAPYNEQFF

V gene: TRBV7-2
J gene: TRBJ2-5
D gene: TRBD2
clone size: -
CDR3 DNA: TGTGCCAGCAACCTAAGCGGGGGGGAGACCCAGTACTTC
CDR3 protein: CASNLSGGETQYF

V gene: TRBV20-1
J gene: TRBJ2-3
D gene: -
clone size: many
CDR3 DNA: TGCAGTGCTCCTAACCGGGACAGCACAGATACGCAGTATTTT
CDR3 protein: CSAPNRDSTDTQYF

V gene: TRBV6-5
J gene: TRBJ1-5
D gene: -
clone size: few
CDR3 DNA: TGTGCCAGCAGTTACTCTGCAGCTGGCAATCAGCCCCAGCATTTT
CDR3 protein: CASSYSAAGNQPQHF

V gene: TRBV10-2
J gene: TRBJ2-7
D gene: -
clone size: -
CDR3 DNA: TGCGCCAGCAGTGATCAGACGGGGCAGGATGAGCAGTACTTC
CDR3 protein: CASSDQTGQDEQYF

V gene: TRBV4-1
J gene: TRBJ2-5
D gene: -
clone size: -
CDR3 DNA: TGCGCCAGCAGCCCCGGTCGCGGGCCGTACCAAGAGACCCAGTACTTC
CDR3 protein: CASSPGRGPYQETQYF

V gene: TRBV11-2
J gene: TRBJ2-5
D gene: -
clone size: few
CDR3 DNA: TGTGCCAGCAGCTTAAGAGCCCTCGGACAATCGGAGACCCAGTACTTC
CDR3 protein: CASSLRALGQSETQYF

V gene: TRBV7-2
J gene: TRBJ2-7
D gene: -
clone size: -
CDR3 DNA: TGTGCCAGCAGCCCATCCGGGGTGAGCGACGAGCAGTACTTC
CDR3 protein: CASSPSGVSDEQYF

V gene: TRBV12-3/TRBV12-4
J gene: TRBJ2-1
D gene: -
clone size: few
CDR3 DNA: TGTGCCAGCAGTTTAGACGAGGCATTCAATGAGCAGTTCTTC
CDR3 protein: CASSLDEAFNEQFF

V gene: TRBV5-1
J gene: TRBJ2-1
D gene: TRBD1
clone size: -
CDR3 DNA: TGCGCCAGCAGCCCGGGACAGAACAATGAGCAGTTCTTC
CDR3 protein: CASSPGQNNEQFF

V gene: TRBV28
J gene: TRBJ1-2
D gene: TRBD1
clone size: many
CDR3 DNA: TGTGCCAGCACTCAGGGGGGCGTAGGCTACACCTTC
CDR3 protein: CASTQGGVGYTF

V gene: TRBV10-1
J gene: TRBJ1-1
D gene: -
clone size: -
CDR3 DNA: TGCGCCAGCAGTGGACAAGTGAACGCTGAAGCTTTCTTT
CDR3 protein: CASSGQVNAEAFF

V gene: TRBV29-1
J gene: TRBJ1-6
D gene: -
clone size: -
CDR3 DNA: TGCAGCGTTGCCGAGGCTCAGGAAGGTTCACCCCTCCACTTT
CDR3 protein: CSVAEAQEGSPLHF